The 21 T cell receptor beta chains below come from one sample, sequenced in a study of blood T cell repertoires in COVID-19. Clones were sequenced by immunoSEQ multiplex PCR, and TCRdb holds only the in-frame ones, with some missing. Of 400,000 or so clones listed, about 87% are singletons. Sequencing was carried out using PBMCs or T cells enriched from blood (not recorded which). These receptors originate from a man aged 40-55 years in a cohort exposed to, infected with or recovered from COVID-19 (not recorded which).

The chain couples TRBV9 to TRBJ2-1; 9 nucleotides align to TRBD2. The CDR3 length is 13 residues. The V gene end was trimmed by 3 bases and the J gene end by 8 bases; junction bases not matched to a gene: 3. Germline V CDR1 and CDR2: SGDLS, YYNGEE. The CDR3 reads CASSGLAADEQFF. The CDR3 DNA reads as TGTGCCAGCAGCGGACTAGCGGCGGATGAGCAGTTCTTC.

V usage is TRBV3-1 (or the pseudogene TRBV3-2) and J usage is TRBJ2-4; D unresolved. The CDR3 totals 15 residues. Trimming removed 1 base at V and 0 bases at J, with 7 bases between. CDR1 is LGHDT and CDR2 is YNNKEL in the germline V gene (reference sequence). The CDR3 sequence: CASSQGALAKNIQYF. Here the CDR3 DNA reads TGTGCCAGCAGCCAAGGGGCCCTAGCCAAAAACATTCAGTACTTC.

The chain combines TRBV5-1 with TRBJ2-2; weak D call: TRBD2 (5 bases). The V end lost 4 bases, the J end lost 6 bases, and 13 bases lay between the germline ends. CDR1 SGHRS and CDR2 YFSETQ come from the germline V gene. The CDR3 length is 14 residues. CDR3 bases: TGCGCCAGCAGCAACGGACTTCGAGCCGGGGAGCTGTTTTTT. Translating it yields CASSNGLRAGELFF.

About this clone itself: Distinct nucleotide sequences in the sample also encode this CDR3. The chain combines TRBV30 with TRBJ2-7; D unclear. The V gene's germline CDR1 is GTSNPN and CDR2 SVGIG (reference sequence). The CDR3 has 11 amino acids. V was trimmed by 0 bases and J by 4 bases, leaving 4 bases between them. The CDR3 DNA follows: TGTGCCTGGAGTGTTCTATACGAGCAGTACTTC. Residues: CAWSVLYEQYF.

V gene TRBV7-3 combines with J gene TRBJ1-2; D perhaps matches TRBD1 (6 bases). CDR1 and CDR2 (germline): SGHTA, FQGTGA. CDR3 length: 16 residues. V dropped 1 base and J dropped 4 bases, with 16 bases sitting between them. This chain's CDR3 is CASSLNSWTAPYGYTF. CDR3 coding DNA: TGTGCCAGCAGCTTAAACTCGTGGACAGCACCCTATGGCTACACCTTC.

V is TRBV19 and J is TRBJ1-1, with TRBD1 identical over 8 bases. CDR1 is LNHDA, CDR2 SQIVND, per germline (reference sequence). The V gene end was trimmed by 6 bases and the J gene end by 1 base; junction bases not matched to a gene: 4. There are 14 residues in the CDR3. The CDR3 sequence is CASRPQGGNTEAFF. The CDR3 nucleotides are TGTGCCAGTAGACCACAGGGGGGGAACACTGAAGCTTTCTTT.

There are a few counts of this clone. The chain couples TRBV13 to TRBJ2-3; 13 positions match TRBD2. With 5 bases clipped from V and 4 bases from J, the junction kept 3 bases outside the gene matches. CDR3 length: 15 residues. Germline CDR1 and CDR2: PRHDT and FYEKMQ (reference sequence). This chain's CDR3 is CASSGGLAGADTQYF. In DNA, the CDR3 is TGTGCCAGCAGCGGAGGACTAGCGGGGGCAGATACGCAGTATTTT.

V is TRBV6-1 and J is TRBJ2-3; D perhaps matches TRBD2 (5 bases). V lost 4 bases, J lost 0 bases, and 14 bases lay in between. This CDR3 spans 16 amino acids. Per the germline V gene, CDR1 is MNHNS and CDR2 is SASEGT. As DNA, the CDR3 is TGTGCCAGCAGTGTTCGCCTAGCTGCTAGCACAGATACGCAGTATTTT. This sequence encodes CASSVRLAASTDTQYF.

The genes are TRBV4-2 and TRBJ1-1; the match to TRBD1 covers 8 bases. After removal of 0 bases from V and 9 bases from J, the junction contained 9 bases not matched to a gene. The CDR3 sequence is 15 residues long. CDR1 LGHNA and CDR2 YNFKEQ come from the germline V gene. The CDR3 reads CASSQDGGGTGQAFF. In DNA form, the CDR3 reads TGTGCCAGCAGCCAAGATGGGGGGGGGACAGGCCAAGCTTTCTTT.

This chain links TRBV7-8 with TRBJ2-7, with 11 bases lining up with TRBD2. Per the germline V gene, CDR1 is SGHVS and CDR2 is FQNEAQ. This CDR3 is built from 14 residues. The V gene end was trimmed by 3 bases and the J gene end by 10 bases; junction bases not matched to a gene: 8. CDR3 DNA sequence: TGTGCCAGCAGCTTTTCCGGGACTAGCGGCCTTCAGTACTTC. It translates to CASSFSGTSGLQYF.

This chain links TRBV5-4 with TRBJ2-1; D not certain. This CDR3 spans 15 amino acids. V lost 2 bases to trimming and J lost 0 bases, with 9 bases between them. Germline V gives CDR1 SGHNT, CDR2 YYREEE (reference sequence). CDR3 in DNA: TGTGCCAGCAGCTTAAAGCTAAACTCCTACAATGAGCAGTTCTTC. Translation gives CASSLKLNSYNEQFF.

The chain combines TRBV5-1 with TRBJ1-2; TRBD1 agrees at 10 bases. V gave up 2 bases and J gave up 6 bases; unmatched junction bases: 4. This CDR3 is 14 amino acids long. Germline loops: CDR1 SGHRS, CDR2 YFSETQ. CDR3 in DNA: TGCGCCAGCAGCTTCCGACAGGGGGCGAATGGCTACACCTTC. Protein product: CASSFRQGANGYTF.

This clone was seen just once. In DNA form, the CDR3 reads TGTGCCAGCAGCCGGGACAGGGGAGATGAAAAACTGTTTTTT. Translating it yields CASSRDRGDEKLFF. This chain uses TRBV7-2 with TRBJ1-4, with TRBD1 matching over 10 bases. With V trimmed by 5 bases and J by 6 bases, 3 bases remained unmatched. CDR3 size: 14 residues. CDR1 SGHTA and CDR2 FQGNSA come from the germline V gene.

The genes are TRBV5-1 and TRBJ1-3, with D perhaps matching TRBD1 (5 bases). Germline CDR1 reads SGHRS; CDR2 reads YFSETQ. The CDR3 sequence is 14 residues long. V lost 7 bases and J lost 4, with 15 bases in between. The DNA for the CDR3 is TGCGCCAGCCGCTCGCGGGGCGAGGGAAACACCATATATTTT. Amino acid sequence: CASRSRGEGNTIYF.

V and J are TRBV7-2 and TRBJ1-1; TRBD1 is a possible D gene (6 bases). The CDR3 runs 15 residues. Germline V gene data show CDR1 as SGHTA and CDR2 as FQGNSA. V was clipped by 5 bases and J by 3 bases, with 16 bases between them. This chain's CDR3 is CASSPRGGLDTEAFF. CDR3 nucleotides: TGTGCCAGCAGCCCTAGGGGGGGCTTGGACACTGAAGCTTTCTTT.

V is TRBV5-1 and J is TRBJ1-2; D is possibly TRBD1 (5 bases). Germline V gives CDR1 SGHRS, CDR2 YFSETQ. The CDR3 is made up of 13 amino acids. Trimming pared 3 bases from V and 1 base from J, leaving 7 bases between. CDR3 sequence (DNA): TGCGCCAGCAGCTACGACAGTAACTATGGCTACACCTTC. Its protein product is CASSYDSNYGYTF.

The chain is built from TRBV7-7 and TRBJ2-5; 7 nucleotides line up with TRBD1. The CDR3 is 15 residues long. Per the germline V gene, CDR1 is SSHAT and CDR2 is FNYEAQ (reference sequence). J lost 5 bases, V lost 1 base, and 7 bases had no gene match. The CDR3 DNA reads as TGTGCCAGCAGCTTAGGACAGGGAACGGTTGAGACCCAGTACTTC. It specifies CASSLGQGTVETQYF.

The CDR3 region has the DNA TGTGCCAGCAGCGCCTTTACAGTGCCCATCTACGAGCAGTACTTC. Amino acids: CASSAFTVPIYEQYF. This sequence joins TRBV5-5 and TRBJ2-7; D gene unclear. This CDR3 contains 15 residues. Germline CDR1 and CDR2: SGHKS and YYEKEE (reference sequence). V lost 4 bases, J lost 3 bases, and 17 bases lay in between.

The chain carries TRBV7-9 and TRBJ2-1; maybe TRBD2 (6 bases). Germline V CDR1 and CDR2: SEHNR, FQNEAQ (reference sequence). CDR3 size: 12 residues. Trimming cost V 5 bases and J 13 bases, with 15 bases left between them. CDR3 coding DNA: TGTGCCAGCAGCGGCTTAGCGGAAAAACAGTTCTTC. As protein: CASSGLAEKQFF.

The chain recombines TRBV30 with TRBJ1-4; 7 bases are shared with TRBD1. Germline CDR1 and CDR2: GTSNPN and SVGIG (reference sequence). V shed 4 bases, J shed 0 bases, and the junction held 2 bases outside the gene matches. CDR3 size: 14 residues. Here the CDR3 reads CAWNRGATNEKLFF. CDR3 DNA sequence: TGTGCCTGGAACAGGGGTGCAACTAATGAAAAACTGTTTTTT. The variable domain in full, completed from reference TRBV30 and TRBJ1-4, reads SQTIHQWPATLVQPVGSPLSLECTVEGTSNPNLYWYRQAAGRGLQLLFYSVGIGQISSEVPQNLSASRPQDRQFILSSKKLLLSDSGFYLCAWNRGATNEKLFFGSGTQLSVL.

This chain joins TRBV30 and TRBJ2-1; 11 bases agree with TRBD2. The CDR3 loop spans 17 amino acids. CDR1 and CDR2 (germline): GTSNPN, SVGIG (reference sequence). Trimming cost V 0 bases and J 4 bases; bases outside gene matches: 8. As DNA, the CDR3 is TGTGCCTGGAGTGTACGGGCTAGCGGGAGGATTTACAATGAGCAGTTCTTC. Its protein is CAWSVRASGRIYNEQFF.